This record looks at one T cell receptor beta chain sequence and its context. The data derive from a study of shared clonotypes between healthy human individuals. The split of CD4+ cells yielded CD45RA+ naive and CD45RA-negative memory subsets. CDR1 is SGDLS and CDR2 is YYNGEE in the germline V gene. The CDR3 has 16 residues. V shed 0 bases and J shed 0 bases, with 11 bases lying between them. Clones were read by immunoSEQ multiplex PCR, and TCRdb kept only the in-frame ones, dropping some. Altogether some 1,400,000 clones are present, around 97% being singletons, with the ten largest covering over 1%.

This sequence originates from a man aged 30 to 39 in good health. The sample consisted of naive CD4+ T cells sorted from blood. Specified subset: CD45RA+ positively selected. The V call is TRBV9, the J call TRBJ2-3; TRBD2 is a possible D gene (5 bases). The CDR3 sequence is CASSVDGRPSTDTQYF. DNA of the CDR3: TGTGCCAGCAGCGTAGATGGGAGACCTAGCACAGATACGCAGTATTTT.